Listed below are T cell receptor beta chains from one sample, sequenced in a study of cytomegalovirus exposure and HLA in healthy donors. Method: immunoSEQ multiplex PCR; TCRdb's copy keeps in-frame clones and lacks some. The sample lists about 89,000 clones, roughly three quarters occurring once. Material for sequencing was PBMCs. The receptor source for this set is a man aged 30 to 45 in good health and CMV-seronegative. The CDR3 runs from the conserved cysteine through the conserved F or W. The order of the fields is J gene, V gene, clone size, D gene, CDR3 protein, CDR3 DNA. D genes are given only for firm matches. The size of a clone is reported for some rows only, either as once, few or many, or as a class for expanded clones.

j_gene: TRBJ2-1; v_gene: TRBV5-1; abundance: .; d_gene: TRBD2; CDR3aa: CASSWTSGGAVEQFF; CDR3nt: TGCGCCAGCAGCTGGACTAGCGGGGGGGCGGTTGAGCAGTTCTTC
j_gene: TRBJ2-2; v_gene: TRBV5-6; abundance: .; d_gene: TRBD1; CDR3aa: CASRQTGVQSGGELFF; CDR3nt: TGTGCCAGCAGACAGACAGGGGTTCAATCCGGCGGGGAGCTGTTTTTT
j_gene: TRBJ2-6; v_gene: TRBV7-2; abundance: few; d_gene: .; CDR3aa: CASSPQGSGANVLTF; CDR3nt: TGTGCCAGCAGCCCCCAGGGCTCTGGGGCCAACGTCCTGACTTTC
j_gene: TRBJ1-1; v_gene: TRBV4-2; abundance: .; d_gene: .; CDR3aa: CASSQETGRILTEAFF; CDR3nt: TGTGCCAGCAGCCAAGAGACAGGCAGAATATTAACTGAAGCTTTCTTT
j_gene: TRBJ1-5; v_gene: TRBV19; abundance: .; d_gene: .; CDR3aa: CASSYRRDRNNQPQHF; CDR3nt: TGTGCCAGTAGTTACCGCCGTGACAGGAACAATCAGCCCCAGCATTTT
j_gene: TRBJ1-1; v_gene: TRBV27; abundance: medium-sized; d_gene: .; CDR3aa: CASSLSGREAFF; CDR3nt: TGTGCCAGCAGTTTATCGGGGAGGGAGGCTTTCTTT
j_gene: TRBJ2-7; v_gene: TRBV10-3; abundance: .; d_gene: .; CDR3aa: CAISESSGTGRPYEQYF; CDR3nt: TGTGCCATCAGTGAGTCCTCCGGGACTGGACGCCCTTACGAGCAGTACTTC
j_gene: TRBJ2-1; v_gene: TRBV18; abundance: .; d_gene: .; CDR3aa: CASSTYSGGNINEQFF; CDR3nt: TGTGCCAGCTCGACCTATTCCGGGGGAAATATTAATGAGCAGTTCTTC
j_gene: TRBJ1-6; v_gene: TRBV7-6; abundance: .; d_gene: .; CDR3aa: CASSLAAGVQASSYNSPLHF; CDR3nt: TGTGCCAGCAGCTTAGCGGCGGGGGTACAGGCTAGCTCCTATAATTCACCCCTCCACTTT
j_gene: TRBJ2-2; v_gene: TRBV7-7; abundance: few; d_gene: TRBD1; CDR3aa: CASSARTGNTGELFF; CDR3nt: TGTGCCAGCAGCGCAAGGACAGGGAACACCGGGGAGCTGTTTTTT
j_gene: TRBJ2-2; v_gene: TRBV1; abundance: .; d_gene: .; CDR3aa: CTSSQDTTSVTGELFF; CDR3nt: TGCACCAGCAGCCAAGATACCACTAGCGTCACCGGGGAGCTGTTTTTT
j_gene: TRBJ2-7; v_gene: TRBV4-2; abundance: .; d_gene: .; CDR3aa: CASSQGGYEQYF; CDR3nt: TGTGCCAGCAGCCAAGGCGGCTACGAGCAGTACTTC
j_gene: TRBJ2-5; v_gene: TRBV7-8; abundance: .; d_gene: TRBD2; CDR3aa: CASSSLTSARETQYF; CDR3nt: TGTGCCAGCAGCTCATTGACTAGCGCGAGGGAGACCCAGTACTTC
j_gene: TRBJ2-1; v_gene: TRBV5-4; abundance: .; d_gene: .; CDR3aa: CASSLNSDSYNEQFF; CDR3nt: TGTGCCAGCAGCTTAAATAGCGACTCCTACAATGAGCAGTTCTTC
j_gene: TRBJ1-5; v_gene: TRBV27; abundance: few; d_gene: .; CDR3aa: CASSLRVGSNQPQHF; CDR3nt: TGTGCCAGCAGTTTACGGGTAGGAAGCAATCAGCCCCAGCATTTT
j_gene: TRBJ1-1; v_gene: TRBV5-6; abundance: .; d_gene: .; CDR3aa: CASSLFGRSGREGEAFF; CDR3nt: TGTGCCAGCAGCTTATTTGGCAGGTCGGGCCGTGAGGGTGAAGCTTTCTTT
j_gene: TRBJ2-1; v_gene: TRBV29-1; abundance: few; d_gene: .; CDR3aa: CSAEDNEQFF; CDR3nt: TGCAGCGCCGAGGACAATGAGCAGTTCTTC
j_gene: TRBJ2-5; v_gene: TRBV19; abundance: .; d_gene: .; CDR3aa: CASSIGLAGQETQYF; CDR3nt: TGTGCCAGTAGTATAGGTTTGGCTGGCCAAGAGACCCAGTACTTC
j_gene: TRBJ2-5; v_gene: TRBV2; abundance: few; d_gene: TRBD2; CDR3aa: CASRRDPGTSGGTQYF; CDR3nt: TGTGCCAGCAGGAGGGACCCCGGGACTAGCGGAGGCACCCAGTACTTC
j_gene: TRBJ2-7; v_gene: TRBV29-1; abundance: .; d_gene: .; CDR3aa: CSVEKGDAYEQYF; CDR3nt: TGCAGCGTTGAAAAGGGGGACGCCTACGAGCAGTACTTC
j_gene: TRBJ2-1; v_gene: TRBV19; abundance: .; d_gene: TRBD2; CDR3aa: CASSRLAGGLMNEQFF; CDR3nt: TGTGCCAGTAGTCGACTAGCGGGGGGGCTTATGAATGAGCAGTTCTTC
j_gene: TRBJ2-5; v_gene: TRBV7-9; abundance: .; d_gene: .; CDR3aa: CSSSLVGQTQETQYF; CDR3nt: TGTTCCAGCAGCTTAGTTGGACAAACACAAGAGACCCAGTACTTC
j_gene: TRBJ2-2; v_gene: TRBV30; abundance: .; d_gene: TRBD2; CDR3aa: CAWSVAGRGTGELFF; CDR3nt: TGTGCCTGGAGTGTAGCGGGAAGGGGCACCGGGGAGCTGTTTTTT
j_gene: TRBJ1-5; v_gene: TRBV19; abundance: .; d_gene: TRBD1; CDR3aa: CASSLGTGYNQPQHF; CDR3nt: TGTGCCAGTAGTCTCGGGACAGGTTACAATCAGCCCCAGCATTTT
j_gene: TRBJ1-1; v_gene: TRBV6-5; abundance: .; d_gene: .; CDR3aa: CASSGGAWDTEAFF; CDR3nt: TGTGCCAGCAGCGGCGGGGCTTGGGACACTGAAGCTTTCTTT
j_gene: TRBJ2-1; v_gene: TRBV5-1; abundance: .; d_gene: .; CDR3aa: CASSGTGTLSLF; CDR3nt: TGCGCCAGCAGCGGAACAGGGACCCTAAGCCTCTTC
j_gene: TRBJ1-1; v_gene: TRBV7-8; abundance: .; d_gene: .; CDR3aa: CASSPQGNTEAFF; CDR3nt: TGTGCCAGCAGCCCGCAGGGGAACACTGAAGCTTTCTTT
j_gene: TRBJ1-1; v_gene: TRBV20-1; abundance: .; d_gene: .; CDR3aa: CSASEATEAFF; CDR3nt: TGCAGTGCTAGTGAGGCCACTGAAGCTTTCTTT
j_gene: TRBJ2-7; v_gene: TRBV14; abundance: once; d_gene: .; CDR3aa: CASSQWARDYEQYF; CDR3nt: TGTGCCAGCAGCCAGTGGGCCAGGGACTACGAGCAGTACTTC
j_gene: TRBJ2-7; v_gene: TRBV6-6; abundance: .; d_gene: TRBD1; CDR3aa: CASSYSGQSRPYEQYF; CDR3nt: TGTGCCAGCAGTTACTCGGGACAGAGCCGCCCGTACGAGCAGTACTTC
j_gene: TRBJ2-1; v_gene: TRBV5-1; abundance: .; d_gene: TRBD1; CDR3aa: CASSPRPGQSSYNEQFF; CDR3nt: TGCGCCAGCAGTCCGAGGCCGGGACAGAGCTCCTACAATGAGCAGTTCTTC
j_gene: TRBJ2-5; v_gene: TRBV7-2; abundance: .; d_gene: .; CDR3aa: CASSEARGAETQYF; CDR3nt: TGTGCCAGCAGTGAGGCCAGGGGCGCAGAGACCCAGTACTTC
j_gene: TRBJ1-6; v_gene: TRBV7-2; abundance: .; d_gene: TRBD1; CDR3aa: CASSLASGQGSPLHF; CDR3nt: TGTGCCAGCAGCTTAGCGAGCGGACAGGGGTCACCCCTCCACTTT
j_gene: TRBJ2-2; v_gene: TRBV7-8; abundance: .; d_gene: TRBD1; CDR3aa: CASSPRRGQSNTGELFF; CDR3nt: TGTGCCAGCAGCCCCCGCCGGGGACAGTCGAACACCGGGGAGCTGTTTTTT
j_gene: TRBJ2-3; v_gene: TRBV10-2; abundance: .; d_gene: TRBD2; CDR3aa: CASSESRTSGGAYTQYF; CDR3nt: TGCGCCAGCAGTGAGTCGAGGACTAGCGGGGGGGCGTATACGCAGTATTTT
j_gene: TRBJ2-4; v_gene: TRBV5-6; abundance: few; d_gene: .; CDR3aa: CASSQGLGNIQYF; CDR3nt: TGTGCCAGCAGCCAGGGGCTAGGAAACATTCAGTACTTC
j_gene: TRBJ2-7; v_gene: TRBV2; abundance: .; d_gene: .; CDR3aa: CASQPMGGRNFNEQYF; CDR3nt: TGTGCCAGCCAGCCCATGGGGGGGCGTAACTTTAACGAGCAGTACTTC
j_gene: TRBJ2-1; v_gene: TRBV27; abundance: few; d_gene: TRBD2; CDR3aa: CASSSSTSGSSGNEQFF; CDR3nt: TGTGCCAGCAGTTCGTCGACTAGCGGGAGTTCTGGTAATGAGCAGTTCTTC
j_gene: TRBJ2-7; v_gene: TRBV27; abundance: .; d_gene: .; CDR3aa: CASSFGHPLGAISYEQYF; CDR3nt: TGTGCCAGCAGTTTCGGCCATCCCCTGGGGGCTATTTCCTACGAGCAGTACTTC
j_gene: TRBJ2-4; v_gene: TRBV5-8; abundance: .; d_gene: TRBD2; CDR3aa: CASSLGEGSAKNIQYF; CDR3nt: TGTGCCAGCAGCTTGGGGGAGGGGTCAGCCAAAAACATTCAGTACTTC
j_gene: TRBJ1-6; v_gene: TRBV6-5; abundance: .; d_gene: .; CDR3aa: CASQLSDGGNSPLHF; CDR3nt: TGTGCCAGCCAACTTTCGGACGGGGGGAATTCACCCCTCCACTTT
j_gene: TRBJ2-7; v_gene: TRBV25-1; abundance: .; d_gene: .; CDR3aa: CASSDSVVLYEQYF; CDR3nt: TGTGCCAGCAGTGACAGCGTCGTTCTCTACGAGCAGTACTTC
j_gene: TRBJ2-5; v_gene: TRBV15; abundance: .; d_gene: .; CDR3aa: CATSSDQSGAPPLRETQYF; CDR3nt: TGTGCCACCAGCAGTGATCAATCAGGGGCGCCCCCGTTAAGGGAGACCCAGTACTTC
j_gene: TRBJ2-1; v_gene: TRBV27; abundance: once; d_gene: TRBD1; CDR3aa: CASRPLGTALNEQFF; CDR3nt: TGTGCCAGCCGCCCCCTGGGGACAGCCCTCAATGAGCAGTTCTTC
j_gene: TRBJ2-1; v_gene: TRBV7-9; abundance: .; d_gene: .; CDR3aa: CASSQKDSSSYNEQFF; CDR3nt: TGTGCCAGCAGCCAGAAGGACAGCAGCTCCTACAATGAGCAGTTCTTC